Listed below are T cell receptor beta chains from one sample, sequenced in a study of T cell responses to AZD1222 COVID-19 vaccine. Sequenced by immunoSEQ multiplex PCR; TCRdb stores in-frame clones only, minus some. The table shows 95,000 to 150,000 clones, with around 92% occurring only once. The input for sequencing was peripheral blood, taken 28 days after the second AZD1222 dose. These receptors were taken from an adult who received the AZD1222 COVID-19 vaccine. CDR3s include the opening cysteine and the closing phenylalanine or tryptophan. Each record gives: CDR3 DNA, CDR3 protein, V gene, D gene, J gene, clone size. The D gene is left open where the match is weak. Clone sizes are given selectively: once, few, many, or a class where the clone is expanded.

TGTGCCAGCAAAAGCGGGAGTTACTCCTACGAGCAGTACTTC,CASKSGSYSYEQYF,TRBV28,TRBD2,TRBJ2-7,.
TGTGCCAGCAGTATTGGACAGGGTTTGGGCTACACCTTC,CASSIGQGLGYTF,TRBV27,TRBD1,TRBJ1-2,once
TGTGCCAGCAGTCCGACAGGGAGGGACTATGGCTACACCTTC,CASSPTGRDYGYTF,TRBV21-1,.,TRBJ1-2,.
TGTGCCACCAGCAGGAAGGGGGACAGAAATCAGCCCCAGCATTTT,CATSRKGDRNQPQHF,TRBV15,TRBD1,TRBJ1-5,.
TGTGCCAGCAGCTCGCGGGGCACTGGGGAGCTGTTTTTT,CASSSRGTGELFF,TRBV5-4,.,TRBJ2-2,.
TGTGCCAGTAGTATTCCCCTACAGGGGCCCTATCAGCCCCAGCATTTT,CASSIPLQGPYQPQHF,TRBV19,TRBD1,TRBJ1-5,.
TGCGCCAGCAGCCAAGATTATCCAGGATCCTACGAGCAGTACTTC,CASSQDYPGSYEQYF,TRBV4-1,.,TRBJ2-7,.
TGTGCCACCAGACCGACAGGGACCACAGATACGCAGTATTTT,CATRPTGTTDTQYF,TRBV24-1,TRBD1,TRBJ2-3,.
TGTGCCAGCAGTCTAACCGGGACAGGGGGGTTGGTCACTGAAGCTTTCTTT,CASSLTGTGGLVTEAFF,TRBV27,TRBD1,TRBJ1-1,.
TGTGCCAGCAGCTTAGAGCAGGGCCATAGCAATCAGCCCCAGCATTTT,CASSLEQGHSNQPQHF,TRBV7-9,.,TRBJ1-5,.
TGTGCCGGGGTGCAGGGGGGGAACACTGAAGCTTTCTTT,CAGVQGGNTEAFF,TRBV6-5,TRBD1,TRBJ1-1,.
TGTGCCAGCAGCCAAGCCGGACAGGATCGCCAGCCCCAGCATTTT,CASSQAGQDRQPQHF,TRBV4-2,TRBD1,TRBJ1-5,.
TGTGCCAGCAGTTTGGGGGGACAGATCTACAATGAGCAGTTCTTC,CASSLGGQIYNEQFF,TRBV28,.,TRBJ2-1,.
TGTGCCAGCAGCTTAGAGTCCCGCCTCTATGGCTACACCTTC,CASSLESRLYGYTF,TRBV11-2,.,TRBJ1-2,.
TGTGCCAGCTCACCCCAGGGGGTCACTGAAGCTTTCTTT,CASSPQGVTEAFF,TRBV18,TRBD1,TRBJ1-1,.
TGTGCCAGCAGTTACACCTCAGGGTTAACAGGCTATGGCTACACCTTC,CASSYTSGLTGYGYTF,TRBV6-5,.,TRBJ1-2,.
TGTGCCAGCGAGGGTGGAAGGTTGGGCGAGCAGTACTTC,CASEGGRLGEQYF,TRBV28,.,TRBJ2-7,.
TGCGCCAGCAGTGACCCGACAGGGTCCTATGGCTACACCTTC,CASSDPTGSYGYTF,TRBV10-2,TRBD1,TRBJ1-2,.
TGTGCCAGTAGTGTACGGACTAGCGGGAGGGAGCGCGGCACAGATACGCAGTATTTT,CASSVRTSGRERGTDTQYF,TRBV19,TRBD2,TRBJ2-3,few
TGTGCCAGCAGTTACTCCCTGGGACAGGGTGACACTGAAGCTTTCTTT,CASSYSLGQGDTEAFF,TRBV6-5,TRBD1,TRBJ1-1,.
TGTGCCAGCACCTCGGTGGGGGGCACTGAAGCTTTCTTT,CASTSVGGTEAFF,TRBV12-3/TRBV12-4,.,TRBJ1-1,.
TGTGCCAGCAGCTTGACTGCCAGTAATCAGCCCCAGCATTTT,CASSLTASNQPQHF,TRBV5-5,.,TRBJ1-5,once
TGTGCCAGCAGCTTGGTGCGGCTAGCGGGAGTAGGCGAGCAGTTCTTC,CASSLVRLAGVGEQFF,TRBV5-8,TRBD2,TRBJ2-1,.
TGTGCCAGCAGCACGACGGCCGGAACTAATGAAAAACTGTTTTTT,CASSTTAGTNEKLFF,TRBV7-8,.,TRBJ1-4,once